One and the same sample provided the 27 T cell receptor beta chains below, sequenced in a study of blood T cell repertoires in COVID-19. Some clones are missing from TCRdb's copy, which holds only in-frame ones; the method was immunoSEQ multiplex PCR. The sample yields over 45,000 clones, over 75% seen once. Sequences were obtained from peripheral blood. The receptors derive from an older man in a cohort sampled during active COVID-19.

The rearrangement joins TRBV7-2 to TRBJ1-1; no firm D call. The CDR3 consists of 14 residues. V gave up 1 base and J gave up 4 bases, with 10 bases separating them. Germline V gene lookup returns CDR1 SGHTA and CDR2 FQGNSA. CDR3 sequence reads: CASSLGGYRTEAFF. In nucleotides, the CDR3 is TGTGCCAGCAGCTTAGGAGGTTACCGCACTGAAGCTTTCTTT.

The chain is built from TRBV19 and TRBJ2-7; a possible D gene is TRBD1 (6 bases). V was trimmed by 2 bases and J by 6 bases, leaving 11 bases between them. Germline CDR1 is LNHDA and CDR2 is SQIVND (reference sequence). This CDR3 has 13 amino acids. CDR3 in DNA: TGTGCCAGTAGTATATCAGGGGTGCGCGAGCAGTACTTC. This gives the protein CASSISGVREQYF.

The chain links TRBV19 to TRBJ2-1; TRBD2 matches at 12 bases. In germline, CDR1 is LNHDA, CDR2 SQIVND (reference sequence). The V segment lost 5 bases and the J segment 3 bases; nucleotides outside the gene matches: 5. The CDR3 extends over 16 amino acids. CDR3: CASSDLAGGFYNEQFF. In nucleotides, the CDR3 is TGTGCCAGTAGTGACCTAGCGGGAGGGTTCTACAATGAGCAGTTCTTC.

This clone was counted a few times. This chain links TRBV7-3 with TRBJ1-2; 8 bases are a match to TRBD1. The CDR3 runs 13 residues. With V trimmed by 4 bases and J by 5 bases, 3 bases remained unmatched. Germline V lookup: CDR1 SGHTA, CDR2 FQGTGA. The CDR3 DNA is TGTGCCAGCAGCTCGGGACAGGCTTATGGCTACACCTTC. This codes for CASSSGQAYGYTF.

The V call is TRBV5-6, the J call TRBJ2-1, with a weak D call TRBD2 (5 bases). CDR3 length: 16 residues. Germline CDR1 SGHDT, CDR2 YYEEEE. Trimming pared 4 bases from V and 1 base from J, leaving 15 bases between. The CDR3 DNA sequence: TGTGCCAGCAGCCAAGAGGCTAGCTTGTCCTACAATGAGCAGTTCTTC. Its translation is CASSQEASLSYNEQFF. The variable domain in full, with the rest retrieved from reference TRBV5-6 and TRBJ2-1, is DAGVTQSPTHLIKTRGQQVTLRCSPKSGHDTVSWYQQALGQGPQFIFQYYEEEERQRGNFPDRFSGHQFPNYSSELNVNALLLGDSALYLCASSQEASLSYNEQFFGPGTRLTVL.

This chain connects TRBV25-1 to TRBJ2-5; D gene uncertain. Deletions cut 2 bases from V and 2 bases from J, with 9 bases between. In germline, CDR1 is MGHDK, CDR2 SYGVNS. This CDR3 is built from 14 residues. The CDR3 here is CASSEELLQETQYF. DNA for the CDR3: TGTGCCAGCAGTGAAGAGCTCCTTCAAGAGACCCAGTACTTC.

The V gene is TRBV10-1, the J gene TRBJ2-7, with TRBD1 identical over 7 bases. CDR1 and CDR2 (germline): WNHNN, SYGVQD (reference sequence). CDR3 length: 12 residues. The J segment lost 5 bases and the V segment lost 10 bases, leaving 8 bases of the junction unmatched. CDR3 sequence: CATSDRSNEQYF. CDR3 DNA sequence: TGCGCCACGTCGGACAGGTCCAACGAGCAGTACTTC.

In this sample, this clone turned up once. The rearrangement links TRBV18 to TRBJ1-5; D ambiguous. V gave up 0 bases and J gave up 2 bases, with 8 bases separating them. This CDR3 region has 15 residues. The germline V gene encodes CDR1 KGHSH and CDR2 LQKENI. CDR3 protein: CASSPPGVGNQPQHF. The CDR3 bases are TGTGCCAGCTCACCACCGGGCGTGGGCAATCAGCCCCAGCATTTT.

The chain links TRBV29-1 to TRBJ1-2, with 11 bases lining up with TRBD1. The length of the CDR3 is 13 residues. Germline CDR1 reads SQVTM; CDR2 reads ANQGSEA. V shed 7 bases, J shed 4 bases, and the junction held 5 bases outside the gene matches. The CDR3 region is CSAGQGATYGYTF. CDR3 sequence (DNA): TGCAGCGCAGGACAGGGGGCCACCTATGGCTACACCTTC.

This chain connects TRBV15 to TRBJ2-2; 10 bases are shared with TRBD2. CDR3 size: 17 residues. The germline V gene encodes CDR1 LNHNV and CDR2 YYDKDF (reference sequence). V lost 1 base to trimming and J lost 0 bases; unmatched junction nucleotides: 2. In DNA, the CDR3 is TGTGCCACCAGCAGAGTTAGCGGGGGGACGAACACCGGGGAGCTGTTTTTT. This sequence encodes CATSRVSGGTNTGELFF. Looking up the rest from reference TRBV15 and TRBJ2-2 gives the full variable domain: DAMVIQNPRYQVTQFGKPVTLSCSQTLNHNVMYWYQQKSSQAPKLLFHYYDKDFNNEADTPDNFQSRRPNTSFCFLDIRSPGLGDTAMYLCATSRVSGGTNTGELFFGEGSRLTVL.

This chain links TRBV12-5 with TRBJ1-2; D is perhaps TRBD1 (5 bases). The V end was cut by 6 bases, the J end by 5 bases, with 13 bases between. Germline CDR1 is LGHNT and CDR2 is FRNRAP. The CDR3 runs 13 residues. For the CDR3, the DNA is TGTGCTAGTGGCCCAGGGTTAGAGTATGGCTACACCTTC. This encodes CASGPGLEYGYTF.

A remark on this clone: At the DNA level, this CDR3 is encoded by other sequences in the same sample as well. This chain joins TRBV5-1 and TRBJ2-7; D not resolved. Germline assignment: CDR1 SGHRS and CDR2 YFSETQ. There are 13 residues in the CDR3. V was cut by 0 bases and J by 4 bases, with 8 bases left in between. The chain's CDR3 is CASSLAGSYEQYF. CDR3 sequence (DNA): TGCGCCAGCAGCTTGGCAGGTTCTTACGAGCAGTACTTC.

This chain joins TRBV2 and TRBJ1-2; 7 bases map to TRBD1. The CDR3 is 11 residues long. The J segment lost 14 bases and the V segment lost 4 bases, leaving 7 bases of the junction unmatched. From germline, CDR1 is SNHLY and CDR2 FYNNEI. CDR3 nucleotides: TGTGCCAGCAGTGGGGGGACAGAGGAGACCTTC. This gives the protein CASSGGTEETF.

This chain connects TRBV28 to TRBJ1-1; D is possibly TRBD1 (5 bases). The CDR3 is 13 amino acids. V was pared by 6 bases and J by 7 bases, with 15 bases between. From germline, CDR1 is MDHEN and CDR2 SYDVKM. The CDR3 loop is CASRTRSTGEAFF. The DNA of the CDR3 is TGTGCCAGCAGGACTCGGAGCACAGGTGAAGCTTTCTTT. Based on the CDR3 plus reference TRBV28 and TRBJ1-1, the full variable domain is DVKVTQSSRYLVKRTGEKVFLECVQDMDHENMFWYRQDPGLGLRLIYFSYDVKMKEKGDIPEGYSVSREKKERFSLILESASTNQTSMYLCASRTRSTGEAFFGQGTRLTVV.

The rearrangement links TRBV5-1 to TRBJ1-1; 9 bases agree with TRBD1. Germline V gene sequence: CDR1 SGHRS, CDR2 YFSETQ. This CDR3 is 15 amino acids long. V shed 3 bases, J shed 3 bases, and the junction held 6 bases outside the gene matches. The CDR3 region is CASSWGDRDYTEAFF. The CDR3 DNA reads TGCGCCAGCAGCTGGGGGGACAGGGATTACACTGAAGCTTTCTTT. The entire variable domain, with the rest obtained from reference TRBV5-1 and TRBJ1-1, is as follows: KAGVTQTPRYLIKTRGQQVTLSCSPISGHRSVSWYQQTPGQGLQFLFEYFSETQRNKGNFPGRFSGRQFSNSRSEMNVSTLELGDSALYLCASSWGDRDYTEAFFGQGTRLTVV.

This clone was recorded once. This rearrangement joins TRBV7-9 to TRBJ1-2; 7 bases agree with TRBD1. Germline values: CDR1 SEHNR, CDR2 FQNEAQ (reference sequence). The CDR3 length is 12 residues. Trimming cost V 5 bases and J 12 bases; bases outside gene matches: 9. CDR3 sequence reads: CASSTRQGRDTF. The DNA of the CDR3 is TGTGCCAGCAGCACAAGACAGGGCCGGGACACCTTC.

The rearrangement links TRBV15 to TRBJ1-1; D not resolved. The CDR3 loop spans 15 amino acids. Trimming shortened V by 0 bases and J by 0 bases, and 8 bases separated the two germline ends. Germline values: CDR1 LNHNV, CDR2 YYDKDF (reference sequence). The CDR3 DNA is TGTGCCACCAGCAGAGAGGGGAGCCTGAACACTGAAGCTTTCTTT. Encoded protein: CATSREGSLNTEAFF.

This chain links TRBV9 with TRBJ2-7, with D perhaps matching TRBD2 (6 bases). Germline loops: CDR1 SGDLS, CDR2 YYNGEE. Between the trimmed V and J ends, which lost 0 bases and 4 bases, there was a span of 14 bases. The CDR3 contains 15 residues. Here the CDR3 reads CASSVGTGATYEQYF. In nucleotides, the CDR3 is TGTGCCAGCAGCGTAGGCACGGGAGCCACGTACGAGCAGTACTTC.

The chain combines TRBV18 with TRBJ2-1; 10 bases are a match to TRBD2. V gave up 0 bases and J gave up 5 bases; unmatched junction bases: 1. The CDR3 contains 15 residues. Germline V lookup: CDR1 KGHSH, CDR2 LQKENI. CDR3 DNA sequence: TGTGCCAGCTCACCACCCAGCGGGGGGGACAATGAGCAGTTCTTC. This translates into CASSPPSGGDNEQFF.

The chain uses TRBV19 and TRBJ2-1, with 9 bases fitting TRBD2. The V gene end was trimmed by 4 bases and the J gene end by 9 bases; junction bases not matched to a gene: 10. Germline V gene lookup returns CDR1 LNHDA and CDR2 SQIVND (reference sequence). This CDR3 spans 15 amino acids. CDR3 residues: CASSTRGGGRGEQFF. DNA for the CDR3: TGTGCCAGTAGTACGCGGGGGGGCGGTAGGGGTGAGCAGTTCTTC.

This chain links TRBV9 with TRBJ1-2; TRBD1 matches at 10 bases. The CDR3 spans 12 residues. The V and J ends lost 4 bases and 8 bases, in that order; junction bases with no gene match: 2. Germline lookup yields CDR1 SGDLS and CDR2 YYNGEE. The CDR3 loop reads CASSLGQGGYTF. CDR3 sequence (DNA): TGTGCCAGCAGCCTGGGACAGGGGGGCTACACCTTC.

The rearrangement links TRBV5-1 to TRBJ1-1, with 7 bases matching TRBD1. V was clipped by 7 bases and J by 1 base; unmatched bases: 7. CDR1 is SGHRS and CDR2 is YFSETQ in the germline V gene. CDR3 size: 14 residues. The CDR3 DNA is TGCGCCAGCCGAGGGGGCGCGGGGAACACTGAAGCTTTCTTT. It is translated as CASRGGAGNTEAFF.

This chain joins TRBV3-1 (or the pseudogene TRBV3-2) and TRBJ1-4; maybe TRBD1 (5 bases). This CDR3 comprises 15 residues. Trimming shortened V by 4 bases and J by 8 bases, and 17 bases separated the two germline ends. Germline lookup yields CDR1 LGHDT and CDR2 YNNKEL (reference sequence). The CDR3, as DNA: TGTGCCAGCAGCCCACCGACGGCAGGGTTGGAAAAACTGTTTTTT. Translated, it gives CASSPPTAGLEKLFF.

CDR3 coding DNA: TGTGCCTGGAGTAGGGCAGGGTTGAATGAGCAGTTCTTC. Encoded protein: CAWSRAGLNEQFF. The J gene is TRBJ2-1, the V gene TRBV30; TRBD1 might be the D (5 bases). CDR1 is GTSNPN and CDR2 is SVGIG in the germline V gene (reference sequence). The V end was cut by 2 bases, the J end by 7 bases, with 12 bases between. CDR3 length: 13 amino acids.

The chain recombines TRBV10-1 with TRBJ2-7; D is possibly TRBD2 (5 bases). Germline CDR1 reads WNHNN; CDR2 reads SYGVQD (reference sequence). V lost 3 bases and J lost 4, with 16 bases in between. This CDR3 region has 15 residues. The CDR3 nucleotides are TGCGCCAGCAGTGAATCCCCTCGGTCGGGATACGAGCAGTACTTC. This translates into CASSESPRSGYEQYF.

The chain joins TRBV12-5 to TRBJ1-2; 7 bases match TRBD1. The V and J ends lost 1 base and 0 bases, in that order; junction bases with no gene match: 2. Per the germline V gene, CDR1 is LGHNT and CDR2 is FRNRAP. The CDR3 loop spans 15 amino acids. The CDR3 loop reads CASGLGTGANYGYTF. In DNA form, the CDR3 reads TGTGCTAGTGGTTTGGGGACAGGAGCTAACTATGGCTACACCTTC.

DNA of the CDR3: TGTGCCAGCACCCCGCGGGACAGGGTCCTGGTGGTGTGGCAGTACTTC. It is translated as CASTPRDRVLVVWQYF. This sequence joins TRBV21-1 and TRBJ2-7; the table calls TRBD1, which could not be checked here. TRBV21-1 is assigned pseudogene status. The CDR3 has 16 amino acids.